The 31 T cell receptor beta chains below come from one sample, sequenced in a study of cytomegalovirus exposure and HLA in healthy donors (dated by TCRdb to 2016 to 2017). The library was produced with the immunoSEQ multiplex PCR assay. For the multiplex PCR, a mixture combining 60 forward primers for TCR Vbeta segments and 13 reverse primers for TCR Jbeta segments was used. In TCRdb, the immuneACCESS table is reduced to in-frame sequences with V and J assigned. These tables do not hold every clone; where another copy was compared, an unresolved V gene accounts for under half, and the others remain unexplained. In this sample the table shows 90,000 to 100,000 clones, roughly four fifths of which occur a single time. The biggest ten clones account for around 20% of the sample. The sample consisted of PBMCs. The source of these receptors is a woman aged 60-75 years in good health and CMV-seropositive.

The CDR3 spells CASSPGGASEQFF. The DNA of the CDR3 is TGTGCCAGCAGCCCTGGAGGGGCGTCCGAGCAGTTCTTC. The V call is TRBV5-8, the J call TRBJ2-1, with D perhaps matching TRBD2 (6 bases). Deletions cut 4 bases from V and 10 bases from J, with 15 bases between. The CDR3 contains 13 residues. Germline CDR1 SGHTS, CDR2 YDEGEE. Filled out from reference TRBV5-8 and TRBJ2-1, the complete variable domain reads EAGVTQSPTHLIKTRGQQATLRCSPISGHTSVYWYQQALGLGLQFLLWYDEGEERNRGNFPPRFSGRQFPNYSSELNVNALELEDSALYLCASSPGGASEQFFGPGTRLTVL.

The chain uses TRBV9 and TRBJ2-5; D is perhaps TRBD2 (7 bases). Germline V gene sequence: CDR1 SGDLS, CDR2 YYNGEE. Trimming cost V 0 bases and J 4 bases, with 16 bases left between them. The CDR3 consists of 16 residues. The CDR3 sequence: CASSVGAGAKGETQYF. The CDR3 nucleotides are TGTGCCAGCAGCGTAGGGGCGGGGGCAAAGGGAGAGACCCAGTACTTC.

This clone was detected once. The chain carries TRBV6-5 and TRBJ2-5; TRBD2 matches 8 bases. The J call could be wrong; TRBJ2-7 is a better fit for the DNA end. Germline V gene lookup returns CDR1 MNHEY and CDR2 SVGAGI. This CDR3 has 16 amino acids. The CDR3: CASSYEGAGGSYEQYF. Here the CDR3 DNA reads TGTGCCAGCAGTTACGAAGGGGCGGGAGGTTCGTACGAGCAGTACTTC.

The chain recombines TRBV6-5 with TRBJ2-5, with D unresolved. The end of the DNA aligns better with TRBJ2-7, so the J call may be wrong. Germline V CDR1 and CDR2: MNHEY, SVGAGI. This CDR3 region has 14 residues. This CDR3 is CASSYSSGFYEQYF. The CDR3, as DNA: TGTGCCAGCAGTTACTCATCAGGTTTCTACGAGCAGTACTTC.

The J gene is TRBJ1-2, the V gene TRBV28, with 10 bases that match TRBD1. V trimming: 3 bases; J trimming: 2 bases; junction bases outside the gene matches: 12. The CDR3 has 18 residues. Germline V gene data show CDR1 as MDHEN and CDR2 as SYDVKM. The CDR3 reads CASSFLGQGSGSNYGYTF. In DNA, the CDR3 is TGTGCCAGCAGTTTTCTGGGACAGGGGAGTGGGTCCAACTATGGCTACACCTTC.

The chain combines TRBV30 with TRBJ1-5; 7 bases map to TRBD1. Germline CDR1 reads GTSNPN; CDR2 reads SVGIG (reference sequence). Losses at the gene ends were 4 bases for V and 1 base for J; bases not matched to a gene: 10. This CDR3 has 16 residues. CDR3 DNA: TGTGCCTGGACGGCCAAAGGGACAGCGAGCAATCAGCCCCAGCATTTT. Amino acid sequence: CAWTAKGTASNQPQHF. Full variable domain (rest looked up from reference TRBV30 and TRBJ1-5): SQTIHQWPATLVQPVGSPLSLECTVEGTSNPNLYWYRQAAGRGLQLLFYSVGIGQISSEVPQNLSASRPQDRQFILSSKKLLLSDSGFYLCAWTAKGTASNQPQHFGDGTRLSIL.

The rearrangement uses TRBV18 and TRBJ2-7; TRBD2 is a possible D gene (6 bases). Trimming took 3 bases from V and 2 from J, leaving 11 bases between them. Germline CDR1 reads KGHSH; CDR2 reads LQKENI. The CDR3 is 14 amino acids. In nucleotides, the CDR3 is TGTGCCAGCTCACCGGGGACTTCTACCTACGAGCAGTACTTC. It encodes CASSPGTSTYEQYF.

The rearrangement joins TRBV5-1 to TRBJ2-2; 7 positions match TRBD2. Germline CDR1 is SGHRS and CDR2 is YFSETQ. This CDR3 is built from 15 residues. J was trimmed by 3 bases and V by 0 bases; bases with no gene match: 2. CDR3 nucleotide sequence: TGCGCCAGCAGCTTGGCGGGAGGTTACACCGGGGAGCTGTTTTTT. Translation gives CASSLAGGYTGELFF.

The rearrangement uses TRBV30 and TRBJ2-1; no clear D. Germline CDR1 reads GTSNPN; CDR2 reads SVGIG (reference sequence). The germline V and J ends were trimmed by 1 base and 9 bases, with 7 bases remaining between them. This CDR3 region has 11 residues. The CDR3 reads CAWSAPGEQFF. The CDR3 region has the DNA TGTGCCTGGAGTGCCCCGGGTGAGCAGTTCTTC.

This chain connects TRBV9 to TRBJ2-1, with TRBD2 as a possible D gene (5 bases). CDR1 and CDR2 from the germline V gene are SGDLS and YYNGEE. The length of the CDR3 is 13 residues. The V gene lost 4 bases and the J gene lost 4 bases, with 9 bases spanning the gap. DNA for the CDR3: TGTGCCAGCAGCTTAACTAGTTACAATGAGCAGTTCTTC. This gives the protein CASSLTSYNEQFF.

V gene TRBV7-3 combines with J gene TRBJ2-5; TRBD2 matches 9 bases. Unmatched junction bases numbered 7, after V lost 0 bases and J lost 5 bases. This CDR3 has 16 residues. Germline CDR1 and CDR2: SGHTA and FQGTGA. CDR3 DNA: TGTGCCAGCAGCTTAACCGCGGGAGGGCATTGGGAGACCCAGTACTTC. Encoded protein: CASSLTAGGHWETQYF.

The gene calls are TRBV7-9 and TRBJ2-3, with TRBD2 matching over 7 bases. Germline CDR1 and CDR2: SEHNR and FQNEAQ (reference sequence). J gave up 4 bases and V 5 bases, and 9 bases lay outside the gene matches. The CDR3 is 15 residues long. CDR3 sequence reads: CASSPRGLAADTQYF. CDR3 sequence (DNA): TGTGCCAGCAGCCCCCGAGGGCTAGCGGCAGATACGCAGTATTTT.

The chain links TRBV5-6 to TRBJ2-1; TRBD2 is a possible D gene (6 bases). CDR3 size: 14 residues. In germline, CDR1 is SGHDT, CDR2 YYEEEE. V lost 0 bases to trimming and J lost 10 bases, with 14 bases between them. CDR3 protein: CASSLGTTSGEQFF. Here the CDR3 DNA reads TGTGCCAGCAGCTTGGGGACTACGAGCGGAGAGCAGTTCTTC.

CDR3: CASSGAGNRPGELFF. In DNA, the CDR3 is TGTGCCAGCAGTGGTGCAGGGAATAGGCCCGGGGAGCTGTTTTTT. This chain links TRBV25-1 with TRBJ2-2, with TRBD1 as a possible D gene (5 bases). Trimming removed 4 bases from V and 6 bases from J, with 15 bases in between. Germline values: CDR1 MGHDK, CDR2 SYGVNS. This CDR3 has 15 amino acids.

This chain's CDR3 is CASSTGTGTEAFF. CDR3 DNA sequence: TGTGCCAGCAGCACAGGGACAGGCACTGAAGCTTTCTTT. The V and J genes are TRBV2 and TRBJ1-1; the match to TRBD1 covers 8 bases. Unmatched junction bases numbered 4, after V lost 6 bases and J lost 4 bases. The CDR3 has 13 residues. Germline values: CDR1 SNHLY, CDR2 FYNNEI.

This clone was observed a handful of times. The CDR3 loop reads CASSQAVNSNTGELFF. The CDR3 DNA is TGTGCCAGCAGCCAAGCGGTAAACTCGAACACCGGGGAGCTGTTTTTT. The chain uses TRBV4-2 and TRBJ2-2; D is undetermined. Germline CDR1 LGHNA, CDR2 YNFKEQ. The CDR3 contains 16 residues. V shed 1 base and J shed 0 bases, with 9 bases lying between them.

The chain links TRBV27 to TRBJ2-1; D possibly corresponds to TRBD2 (5 bases). Trimming removed 1 base at V and 0 bases at J, with 10 bases between. Looked up from germline, CDR1 is MNHEY and CDR2 is SMNVEV (reference sequence). This CDR3 region has 16 residues. The CDR3: CASSLWRPSSYNEQFF. The CDR3 DNA follows: TGTGCCAGCAGTTTATGGAGGCCGAGCTCCTACAATGAGCAGTTCTTC.

This chain connects TRBV5-4 to TRBJ2-1; D is undetermined. The V end lost 5 bases, the J end lost 0 bases, and 6 bases lay between the germline ends. The CDR3 has 13 amino acids. The germline CDR1 and CDR2 sequences are SGHNT and YYREEE (reference sequence). CDR3 in DNA: TGTGCCAGCAGTATTCCCTCCTACAATGAGCAGTTCTTC. Translated: CASSIPSYNEQFF.

As DNA, the CDR3 is TGTGCCAGCAGTTTAAAGCACAGCTATGGCTACACCTTC. Amino acids: CASSLKHSYGYTF. This chain uses TRBV28 with TRBJ1-2; D uncertain. Germline CDR1 and CDR2: MDHEN and SYDVKM. The CDR3 is 13 residues long. Trimming pared 2 bases from V and 4 bases from J, leaving 8 bases between.

V gene TRBV28 combines with J gene TRBJ2-1, with D maybe TRBD1 (5 bases). The V end was cut by 5 bases, the J end by 5 bases, with 10 bases between. The CDR3 covers 13 residues. Germline CDR1 and CDR2: MDHEN and SYDVKM. The CDR3 bases are TGTGCCAGCAGTCTGCAGGGAAACAATGAGCAGTTCTTC. Its translation is CASSLQGNNEQFF.

This clone appeared once. The gene calls are TRBV9 and TRBJ1-1; 11 nucleotides line up with TRBD1. V lost 0 bases and J lost 10; bases outside the gene matches: 5. This CDR3 region has 14 residues. Germline V lookup: CDR1 SGDLS, CDR2 YYNGEE. CDR3 amino acids: CASSVAGTGGIAFF. The CDR3 DNA reads as TGTGCCAGCAGCGTAGCCGGGACAGGGGGGATAGCTTTCTTT. Combining the CDR3 with reference TRBV9 and TRBJ1-1 gives the whole variable domain DSGVTQTPKHLITATGQRVTLRCSPRSGDLSVYWYQQSLDQGLQFLIQYYNGEERAKGNILERFSAQQFPDLHSELNLSSLELGDSALYFCASSVAGTGGIAFFGQGTRLTVV.

The chain has TRBV4-1 and TRBJ1-2; D perhaps matches TRBD1 (6 bases). This CDR3 contains 14 residues. Germline CDR1 is MGHRA and CDR2 is YSYEKL. The germline V and J ends were trimmed by 0 bases and 3 bases, with 8 bases remaining between them. CDR3: CASSQDAGDYGYTF. The CDR3, as DNA: TGCGCCAGCAGCCAAGACGCAGGGGACTATGGCTACACCTTC.

This clone has a single count. This chain joins TRBV30 and TRBJ2-1, with 14 nucleotides matching TRBD2. Germline V gene lookup returns CDR1 GTSNPN and CDR2 SVGIG (reference sequence). V shed 1 base and J 3 bases; nucleotides not matched to a gene: 11. The CDR3 consists of 19 residues. This CDR3 reads CAWSGLTSGRAYNYNEQFF. CDR3 coding DNA: TGTGCCTGGAGTGGGTTGACTAGCGGGAGGGCCTACAACTACAATGAGCAGTTCTTC.

V gene TRBV15 combines with J gene TRBJ2-7; possibly TRBD2 for D (6 bases). The CDR3 totals 13 residues. CDR1 and CDR2 from the germline V gene are LNHNV and YYDKDF (reference sequence). Trimming cost V 3 bases and J 4 bases, with 10 bases left between them. The CDR3 DNA reads as TGTGCCACCAGCAGCCTGACTAGTTACGAGCAGTACTTC. This sequence encodes CATSSLTSYEQYF. Based on the CDR3 plus reference TRBV15 and TRBJ2-7, the full variable domain is DAMVIQNPRYQVTQFGKPVTLSCSQTLNHNVMYWYQQKSSQAPKLLFHYYDKDFNNEADTPDNFQSRRPNTSFCFLDIRSPGLGDTAMYLCATSSLTSYEQYFGPGTRLTVT.

The chain joins TRBV5-4 to TRBJ2-1, with 15 bases aligning to TRBD2. Unmatched junction bases numbered 5, after V lost 4 bases and J lost 6 bases. CDR1 is SGHNT and CDR2 is YYREEE in the germline V gene (reference sequence). CDR3 length: 16 amino acids. CDR3 loop: CASSPGLAGGFNEQFF. The CDR3 DNA is TGTGCCAGCAGCCCCGGACTAGCGGGAGGGTTCAATGAGCAGTTCTTC.

The V call is TRBV10-3, the J call TRBJ2-5; 13 positions match TRBD2. The germline gives CDR1 ENHRY, CDR2 SYGVKD. Germline trimming cut 5 bases from V and 6 bases from J; bases unmatched to any gene: 12. CDR3 size: 17 residues. The CDR3 here is CAISRTGTSGILKTQYF. CDR3 in DNA: TGTGCCATCAGTCGTACCGGGACTAGCGGGATTTTAAAGACCCAGTACTTC.

The chain recombines TRBV2 with TRBJ1-5; 7 bases are shared with TRBD1. Germline V CDR1 and CDR2: SNHLY, FYNNEI. The CDR3 is 15 amino acids. The J segment lost 4 bases and the V segment lost 6 bases, leaving 9 bases of the junction unmatched. CDR3: CASRSAGDSNQPQHF. The CDR3 coding sequence is TGTGCCAGCAGATCCGCCGGGGACAGTAATCAGCCCCAGCATTTT.

This clone has just one count. The gene calls are TRBV27 and TRBJ2-5, with D possibly being TRBD1 (5 bases). This CDR3 has 13 residues. Germline CDR1 is MNHEY and CDR2 is SMNVEV (reference sequence). Between the trimmed V and J ends, which lost 4 bases and 4 bases, there was a span of 10 bases. The CDR3 nucleotides read TGTGCCAGCAGTTCCTCAGGGCGAGAGACCCAGTACTTC. It codes for CASSSSGRETQYF.

V is TRBV19 and J is TRBJ2-7; no firm D call. CDR3 length: 14 amino acids. Germline V lookup: CDR1 LNHDA, CDR2 SQIVND (reference sequence). Trimming removed 5 bases at V and 1 base at J, with 12 bases between. This CDR3 is CASSDLGGSYEQYF. CDR3 nucleotide sequence: TGTGCCAGTAGTGACCTCGGCGGTTCCTACGAGCAGTACTTC. The variable domain in full, with the rest retrieved from reference TRBV19 and TRBJ2-7, is DGGITQSPKYLFRKEGQNVTLSCEQNLNHDAMYWYRQDPGQGLRLIYYSQIVNDFQKGDIAEGYSVSREKKESFPLTVTSAQKNPTAFYLCASSDLGGSYEQYFGPGTRLTVT.

The chain combines TRBV12-5 with TRBJ2-5; 10 nucleotides match TRBD2. This CDR3 has 20 amino acids. Trimming removed 0 bases from V and 5 bases from J; junction bases left unmatched: 18. Germline V gene lookup returns CDR1 LGHNT and CDR2 FRNRAP. CDR3 protein: CASGLVPPGWQREGGETQYF. CDR3 bases: TGTGCTAGTGGTTTGGTACCCCCAGGTTGGCAGCGGGAGGGGGGGGAGACCCAGTACTTC.

A few counts support this clone. At the DNA level, this CDR3 is encoded by other sequences in the same sample as well. This chain uses TRBV19 with TRBJ1-1; a weak D match, TRBD1 (5 bases). Germline values: CDR1 LNHDA, CDR2 SQIVND (reference sequence). The CDR3 consists of 15 residues. Trimming removed 3 bases at V and 0 bases at J, with 11 bases between. The CDR3 here is CASSISGGLNTEAFF. Here the CDR3 DNA reads TGTGCCAGTAGTATCTCCGGGGGTTTGAACACTGAAGCTTTCTTT. The variable domain in full, with the rest retrieved from reference TRBV19 and TRBJ1-1, is DGGITQSPKYLFRKEGQNVTLSCEQNLNHDAMYWYRQDPGQGLRLIYYSQIVNDFQKGDIAEGYSVSREKKESFPLTVTSAQKNPTAFYLCASSISGGLNTEAFFGQGTRLTVV.